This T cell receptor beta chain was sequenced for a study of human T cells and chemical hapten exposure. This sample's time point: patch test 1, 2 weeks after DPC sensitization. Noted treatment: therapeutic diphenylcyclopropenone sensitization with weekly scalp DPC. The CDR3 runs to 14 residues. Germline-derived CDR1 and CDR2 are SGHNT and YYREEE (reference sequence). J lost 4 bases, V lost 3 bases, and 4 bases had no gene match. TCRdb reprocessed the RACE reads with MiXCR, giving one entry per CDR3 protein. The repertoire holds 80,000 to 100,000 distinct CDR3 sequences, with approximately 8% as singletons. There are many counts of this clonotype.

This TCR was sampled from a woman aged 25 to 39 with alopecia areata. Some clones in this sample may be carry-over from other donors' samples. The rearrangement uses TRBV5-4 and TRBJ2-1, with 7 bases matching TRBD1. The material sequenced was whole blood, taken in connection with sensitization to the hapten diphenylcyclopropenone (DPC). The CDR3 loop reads CASSSDRIYNEQFF. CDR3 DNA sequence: TGTGCCAGCAGCTCGGACAGGATTTACAATGAGCAGTTCTTC.